These 3 T cell receptor beta chains were all obtained from the same sample, sequenced in a study of shared clonotypes between healthy human individuals. Repertoires were generated with immunoSEQ multiplex PCR, while TCRdb's copy carries only in-frame clones and drops some. Among more than 2 million clones listed, 85% to 95% were seen once. CD45RO-negative, CCR7-positively selected cells formed the naive CD8 fraction, excluding terminally differentiated effector memory CD45RA+ cells. The sequenced material came from naive CD8+ T cells from PBMCs. Every receptor here comes from a man aged 18 to 30 in good health. Some clones in this sample may be carry-over from other donors' samples.

In the case of this clone: The sample has other DNA sequences that encode this CDR3 too. The J gene is TRBJ2-3, the V gene TRBV7-3, with D hard to call. The germline CDR1 and CDR2 sequences are SGHTA and FQGTGA. CDR3 length equals 14 residues. The germline V and J ends were trimmed by 5 bases and 1 base, with 10 bases remaining between them. The CDR3 loop reads CASSLTGGTDTQYF. The CDR3 DNA reads as TGTGCCAGCAGCCTGACTGGGGGCACAGATACGCAGTATTTT.

This chain links TRBV7-2 with TRBJ2-7, with a possible D match to TRBD2 (5 bases). The CDR3 spans 15 residues. CDR1 is SGHTA and CDR2 is FQGNSA in the germline V gene. Trimming stripped 5 bases from V and 4 bases from J, with 18 bases between. For the CDR3, the DNA is TGTGCCAGCAGCCCCTACCCCGGGCCGGGGTACGAGCAGTACTTC. It is translated as CASSPYPGPGYEQYF. Supplemented by reference TRBV7-2 and TRBJ2-7, the full variable domain reads GAGVSQSPSNKVTEKGKDVELRCDPISGHTALYWYRQSLGQGLEFLIYFQGNSAPDKSGLPSDRFSAERTGGSVSTLTIQRTQQEDSAVYLCASSPYPGPGYEQYFGPGTRLTVT.

The gene calls are TRBV6-5 and TRBJ1-2; 8 nucleotides agree with TRBD1. CDR1 is MNHEY and CDR2 is SVGAGI in the germline V gene. CDR3 length equals 13 residues. Losses at the gene ends were 4 bases for V and 7 bases for J; bases not matched to a gene: 5. CDR3 in amino acids: CASSLTGAIGYTF. The DNA of the CDR3 is TGTGCCAGCAGTTTGACAGGGGCAATTGGCTACACCTTC.